This T cell receptor beta chain appears in the sequencing data of a study of chemoradiotherapy in HPV16-positive cancers. Notes on the study in general: Better recurrence-free survival went with HPV-responsive T-cell expansion in HPV16-positive patients. Candidate HPV-specific clones and E7-related TCR motifs grew in tumor during treatment. HPV-specific T cells were functionally defined from only two HPV16-positive patients.

The method was immunoSEQ multiplex PCR; TCRdb's version includes in-frame clones alone and lacks a portion of them. The table has around 11,000 clones, approximately 69% seen once. Details on this clone: The antigen remains unidentified.

This material was obtained from a patient who underwent chemoradiotherapy. This clonotype was sampled from a human donor with HPV-associated anogenital cancer.

The CDR3 loop is CASLGTTGTGDNEKLFF. CDR3 nucleotides: TGTGCCAGTTTGGGGACAACCGGGACAGGGGATAATGAAAAACTGTTTTTT. The chain is built from TRBV19 and TRBJ1-4; 10 positions agree with TRBD1. CDR3 length equals 17 residues. V shed 8 bases, J shed 4 bases, and the junction held 13 bases outside the gene matches. Germline V gene data show CDR1 as LNHDA and CDR2 as SQIVND (reference sequence).